One and the same sample provided the 26 T cell receptor beta chains below, sequenced in a study of T cell clonotyping in hematopoietic cell transplantation. Indicated time point: recipient sample about 28 days before transplant, after cytoreduction. Assay used: immunoSEQ multiplex PCR; TCRdb lists only in-frame clones, some missing. The table shows 15,000 to 20,000 clones, with about 82% occurring only once. The source material was peripheral blood mononuclear cells, sampled before stem cell transplant. Receptors were obtained from a man aged 45 to 65 with acute myeloid leukemia. Some clones in this sample may be carry-over from other donors' samples.

The chain recombines TRBV28 with TRBJ2-7, with 7 bases lining up with TRBD2. Germline values: CDR1 MDHEN, CDR2 SYDVKM. The CDR3 extends over 13 amino acids. Trimming cost V 8 bases and J 3 bases; bases outside gene matches: 7. CDR3 loop: CASGGGILYEQYF. Written as DNA, the CDR3 is TGTGCCAGCGGGGGGGGAATACTCTACGAGCAGTACTTC.

This clone was found once. The chain has TRBV4-1 and TRBJ1-1; D perhaps matches TRBD1 (5 bases). V was trimmed by 0 bases and J by 5 bases, leaving 7 bases between them. CDR1 MGHRA and CDR2 YSYEKL come from the germline V gene. The CDR3 extends over 13 amino acids. CDR3 nucleotides: TGCGCCAGCAGCCAAGATCGGGGGACTGAAGCTTTCTTT. Its translation is CASSQDRGTEAFF.

V and J are TRBV4-3 and TRBJ2-1, with no clear D. Germline CDR1 reads LGHNA; CDR2 reads YSLEER. The CDR3 consists of 15 residues. Trimming removed 0 bases at V and 6 bases at J, with 12 bases between. CDR3 sequence: CASSQDTFRVNEQFF. The CDR3 region has the DNA TGCGCCAGCAGCCAAGACACCTTCCGTGTCAATGAGCAGTTCTTC.

The chain carries TRBV5-6 and TRBJ2-5; a possible D gene is TRBD1 (5 bases). The CDR3 has 13 residues. Trimming removed 4 bases from V and 5 bases from J, with 12 bases in between. Germline values: CDR1 SGHDT, CDR2 YYEEEE. CDR3 nucleotide sequence: TGTGCCAGCAGCCGAGACAGCTCGGAGACCCAGTACTTC. It codes for CASSRDSSETQYF.

The sample holds one count of this clone. This sequence joins TRBV11-2 and TRBJ2-3; TRBD2 matches 13 bases. With V trimmed by 3 bases and J by 4 bases, 1 base remained unmatched. CDR3 size: 15 residues. Germline loops: CDR1 SGHAT, CDR2 FQNNGV. The CDR3 sequence is CASSFTSGGADTQYF. The CDR3 DNA follows: TGTGCCAGCAGCTTTACTAGCGGGGGGGCAGATACGCAGTATTTT.

This chain connects TRBV9 to TRBJ2-1; D unresolved. With 3 bases removed from V and 8 bases from J, the gap between germline ends came to 3 bases. In germline, CDR1 is SGDLS, CDR2 YYNGEE. The CDR3 loop spans 10 amino acids. The CDR3 sequence is CASSGDEQFF. The CDR3 DNA sequence: TGTGCCAGCAGCGGGGATGAGCAGTTCTTC.

This chain connects TRBV5-4 to TRBJ1-1, with no clear D. Germline V CDR1 and CDR2: SGHNT, YYREEE (reference sequence). V was clipped by 0 bases and J by 0 bases, with 6 bases between them. There are 14 residues in the CDR3. The CDR3 spells CASSLDGMNTEAFF. In DNA form, the CDR3 reads TGTGCCAGCAGCTTGGACGGTATGAACACTGAAGCTTTCTTT. Supplemented by reference TRBV5-4 and TRBJ1-1, the full variable domain reads ETGVTQSPTHLIKTRGQQVTLRCSSQSGHNTVSWYQQALGQGPQFIFQYYREEENGRGNFPPRFSGLQFPNYSSELNVNALELDDSALYLCASSLDGMNTEAFFGQGTRLTVV.

The rearrangement joins TRBV5-1 to TRBJ1-1; D call uncertain. The CDR3 is 13 residues long. Germline values: CDR1 SGHRS, CDR2 YFSETQ. Trimming stripped 4 bases from V and 3 bases from J, with 10 bases between. The CDR3 nucleotides are TGCGCCAGCAGCCTTTACATGGACACTGAAGCTTTCTTT. Protein sequence: CASSLYMDTEAFF.

The chain couples TRBV13 to TRBJ2-7; D is uncertain. Trimming left V 0 bases short and J 0 bases short, with 9 bases between. CDR1 and CDR2 (germline): PRHDT, FYEKMQ (reference sequence). CDR3 size: 15 residues. The CDR3 bases are TGTGCCAGCAGCTTAGGACTACATTCCTCCTACGAGCAGTACTTC. It translates to CASSLGLHSSYEQYF.

This clone was counted a single time. V and J are TRBV30 and TRBJ2-7; D is perhaps TRBD1 (6 bases). Germline V gene sequence: CDR1 GTSNPN, CDR2 SVGIG (reference sequence). The length of the CDR3 is 15 residues. V was trimmed by 0 bases and J by 2 bases, leaving 14 bases between them. For the CDR3, the DNA is TGTGCCTGGAGTGTACTAAGGACAGTTACCTACGAGCAGTACTTC. It yields the protein CAWSVLRTVTYEQYF.

The chain links TRBV6-1 to TRBJ2-5; TRBD2 aligns across 9 bases. This CDR3 has 14 amino acids. Trimming cost V 7 bases and J 1 base; bases outside gene matches: 4. Germline CDR1 MNHNS, CDR2 SASEGT. The CDR3 is CASISGGTQETQYF. The CDR3 DNA is TGTGCCAGCATTAGCGGGGGCACCCAAGAGACCCAGTACTTC.

This clone was counted between two and nine times. The chain has TRBV4-1 and TRBJ1-6; 7 positions agree with TRBD1. The CDR3 contains 17 residues. CDR1 and CDR2 (germline): MGHRA, YSYEKL. V was clipped by 8 bases and J by 7 bases; unmatched bases: 17. This chain's CDR3 is CASARPKGAHLNSPLHF. CDR3 DNA: TGCGCCAGCGCTCGACCGAAGGGGGCGCATTTGAATTCACCCCTCCACTTT.

In DNA form, the CDR3 reads TGTGCCAGCAGCGTCGGGGGGAGCTCCTACGAGCAGTACTTC. Encoded protein: CASSVGGSSYEQYF. This chain links TRBV9 with TRBJ2-7; 7 bases line up with TRBD2. Looked up from germline, CDR1 is SGDLS and CDR2 is YYNGEE. CDR3 length equals 14 residues. Trimming removed 2 bases from V and 0 bases from J; junction bases left unmatched: 2.

This chain links TRBV4-3 with TRBJ1-1; D is possibly TRBD1 (5 bases). Germline V CDR1 and CDR2: LGHNA, YSLEER. V was pared by 0 bases and J by 0 bases, with 14 bases between. This CDR3 has 17 amino acids. In DNA form, the CDR3 reads TGCGCCAGCAGCCAAGAGAGGGGTGGCGATTTGAACACTGAAGCTTTCTTT. Translated, it gives CASSQERGGDLNTEAFF.

The chain has TRBV19 and TRBJ2-2; D tentatively fits TRBD1 or TRBD2 (5 bases each). Germline-derived CDR1 and CDR2 are LNHDA and SQIVND (reference sequence). The CDR3 runs 19 residues. V was clipped by 5 bases and J by 0 bases, with 22 bases between them. The DNA of the CDR3 is TGTGCCAGTAGTCCCCTAGAGAGCCCGGGGCTTACGAACACCGGGGAGCTGTTTTTT. The encoded protein is CASSPLESPGLTNTGELFF.

The chain recombines TRBV9 with TRBJ2-1; tentatively, D is TRBD2 (6 bases). The germline gives CDR1 SGDLS, CDR2 YYNGEE. V gave up 4 bases and J gave up 7 bases, with 12 bases separating them. The CDR3 is made up of 13 amino acids. The CDR3 region has the DNA TGTGCCAGCAGCCCTGGGACTCCAAATGAGCAGTTCTTC. It specifies CASSPGTPNEQFF.

This chain links TRBV7-2 with TRBJ1-2; D is undetermined. The CDR3 runs 14 residues. Germline V gene sequence: CDR1 SGHTA, CDR2 FQGNSA. Trimming pared 5 bases from V and 3 bases from J, leaving 13 bases between. CDR3 protein: CASSLTYGDYGYTF. CDR3 sequence (DNA): TGTGCCAGCAGCCTAACGTACGGGGACTATGGCTACACCTTC. The whole variable domain, remainder taken from reference TRBV7-2 and TRBJ1-2, is GAGVSQSPSNKVTEKGKDVELRCDPISGHTALYWYRQSLGQGLEFLIYFQGNSAPDKSGLPSDRFSAERTGGSVSTLTIQRTQQEDSAVYLCASSLTYGDYGYTFGSGTRLTVV.

The gene calls are TRBV4-1 and TRBJ1-1; TRBD1 might be the D (5 bases). Trimming cost V 5 bases and J 7 bases, with 17 bases left between them. The CDR3 length is 14 residues. CDR1 and CDR2 from the germline V gene are MGHRA and YSYEKL. CDR3 in amino acids: CASSFRVGQGEAFF. Here the CDR3 DNA reads TGCGCCAGCAGCTTTCGAGTTGGGCAGGGTGAAGCTTTCTTT.

The rearrangement links TRBV27 to TRBJ1-2; D gene uncertain. The germline gives CDR1 MNHEY, CDR2 SMNVEV (reference sequence). Trimming cost V 3 bases and J 2 bases, with 7 bases left between them. There are 13 residues in the CDR3. The CDR3 region has the DNA TGTGCCAGCAGTTTTTCGGTCAACTATGGCTACACCTTC. Residues: CASSFSVNYGYTF.

This rearrangement joins TRBV11-2 to TRBJ2-1; TRBD1 might be the D (6 bases). This CDR3 comprises 14 residues. The V gene lost 4 bases and the J gene lost 6 bases, with 13 bases spanning the gap. Per the germline V gene, CDR1 is SGHAT and CDR2 is FQNNGV. The CDR3 nucleotides read TGTGCCAGCAGCTCATACAGGGATTTCAATGAGCAGTTCTTC. Its protein is CASSSYRDFNEQFF.

The rearrangement joins TRBV5-6 to TRBJ1-4, with a tentative D call TRBD1 (5 bases). Trimming shortened V by 4 bases and J by 4 bases, and 17 bases separated the two germline ends. Germline V CDR1 and CDR2: SGHDT, YYEEEE. CDR3 length equals 16 residues. CDR3 sequence: CASSKSLGDFNEKLFF. The CDR3 region has the DNA TGTGCCAGCAGCAAATCCTTAGGGGACTTTAATGAAAAACTGTTTTTT.

V and J are TRBV5-6 and TRBJ2-3, with D possibly called TRBD1 or TRBD2 (7 bases each). Trimming removed 4 bases from V and 0 bases from J, with 12 bases in between. CDR3 length: 15 residues. Germline V lookup: CDR1 SGHDT, CDR2 YYEEEE. The DNA of the CDR3 is TGTGCCAGCAGCGCAGGGGGGGGTAGCACAGATACGCAGTATTTT. This gives the protein CASSAGGGSTDTQYF.

The V call is TRBV7-9, the J call TRBJ1-4; 7 nucleotides match TRBD1. The length of the CDR3 is 15 residues. V lost 1 base and J lost 7; bases outside the gene matches: 6. The germline gives CDR1 SEHNR, CDR2 FQNEAQ (reference sequence). CDR3 nucleotide sequence: TGTGCCAGCAGCTTAGGTGACAGGGCTTTTGAAAAACTGTTTTTT. This sequence encodes CASSLGDRAFEKLFF.

The rearrangement joins TRBV18 to TRBJ1-6; TRBD1 aligns across 7 bases. The CDR3 spans 15 residues. CDR1 is KGHSH and CDR2 is LQKENI in the germline V gene. After removal of 3 bases from V and 7 bases from J, the junction contained 6 bases not matched to a gene. In nucleotides, the CDR3 is TGTGCCAGCTCACCCCCTGGCAGGGGGAATTCACCCCTCCACTTT. Protein: CASSPPGRGNSPLHF.

The V call is TRBV7-2, the J call TRBJ2-1; D gene uncertain. This CDR3 region has 11 residues. V was trimmed by 5 bases and J by 8 bases, leaving 7 bases between them. Germline CDR1 SGHTA, CDR2 FQGNSA. DNA for the CDR3: TGTGCCAGCAGCCGTCTGGATGAGCAGTTCTTC. Translation: CASSRLDEQFF.

CDR3 residues: CASSNNAEAFF. CDR3 sequence (DNA): TGTGCCAGCTCTAATAATGCTGAAGCTTTCTTT. The chain employs TRBV6-5 and TRBJ1-1, with unresolved D. The CDR3 totals 11 residues. Per the germline V gene, CDR1 is MNHEY and CDR2 is SVGAGI. V lost 8 bases to trimming and J lost 6 bases, with 10 bases between them.